The clone carrying this T cell receptor (beta chain) has only a few counts. This entry is derived from a study of human T cells and chemical hapten exposure. Unique molecular identifiers were attached to individual cDNA molecules within the library. TCRdb used MiXCR to reprocess the RACE reads, holding one entry per CDR3 protein. This table holds tens of thousands of distinct CDR3 sequences, under 13% found once. Time point noted: patch test 1, 2 weeks after DPC sensitization. The treatment was: therapeutic diphenylcyclopropenone sensitization with weekly scalp DPC. The CDR3 consists of 13 residues. Per the germline V gene, CDR1 is SGHAT and CDR2 is FQNNGV. Trimming cost V 7 bases and J 3 bases, with 10 bases left between them.

The chain employs TRBV11-2 and TRBJ2-4, with a possible D match to TRBD2 (5 bases). The receptor comes from a woman aged 50 to 60 with alopecia areata. Some clones in this sample may be carry-over from other donors' samples. The input for sequencing was whole blood, taken in connection with sensitization to the hapten diphenylcyclopropenone (DPC). The CDR3 here is CASTQSGKNIQYF. The CDR3 bases are TGTGCCAGCACCCAAAGCGGCAAAAACATTCAGTACTTC. Variable domain in full (rest from reference TRBV11-2 and TRBJ2-4): EAGVAQSPRYKIIEKRQSVAFWCNPISGHATLYWYQQILGQGPKLLIQFQNNGVVDDSQLPKDRFSAERLKGVDSTLKIQPAKLEDSAVYLCASTQSGKNIQYFGAGTRLSVL.